This TCR beta chain comes out of a study of control samples from healthy donors and cancer patients. Here immunoSEQ multiplex PCR was the method, and the copy in TCRdb shows in-frame clones only, minus some. The sample has about 80,000 clones, nearly 90% seen once; the top ten hold 5.5% to 7%. Material for sequencing was blood. This clonotype originated in a man between 45 and 60 years old in good health.

The CDR3 DNA follows: TGCGCCAGCAGTGAAGGGACTAGCCAAGAGACCCAGTACTTC. Amino acid sequence: CASSEGTSQETQYF. The V call is TRBV10-1, the J call TRBJ2-5; 8 bases match TRBD2. The CDR3 spans 14 residues. Germline CDR1 and CDR2: WNHNN and SYGVQD (reference sequence). With 3 bases clipped from V and 1 base from J, the junction kept 1 base outside the gene matches.